This is a list of T cell receptor beta chains from one sample in a study of T cell responses to AZD1222 COVID-19 vaccine. Repertoires were generated with immunoSEQ multiplex PCR, while TCRdb's copy carries only in-frame clones and drops some. The table has under 140,000 clones, about 85% seen once. The source was peripheral blood, collected on day 0 of AZD1222 vaccination. These receptor sequences come from an adult in good health. Both conserved end residues are part of each CDR3. Some rows mark clone size as missing; the rest say once, few, many or name a class of expanded clone.

TRBV6-5	once	TRBJ1-2	CASSRQGADGYTF
TRBV18	NA	TRBJ1-1	CASSPYSSNTEAFF
TRBV27	few	TRBJ1-1	CASGTGGPGTEAFF
TRBV7-9	few	TRBJ1-2	CASSLDVSYGYTF
TRBV4-2	once	TRBJ1-2	CASSTRREGYTF
TRBV27	NA	TRBJ2-5	CASSPLLLQETQYF
TRBV19	NA	TRBJ1-5	CASSIWPSRRLGNQPQHF
TRBV7-9	NA	TRBJ1-4	CASSLPGRESANEKLFF
TRBV25-1	NA	TRBJ1-6	CAGRRGDNSPLHF
TRBV19	NA	TRBJ1-5	CASSIGWGSGSQPQHF
TRBV9	NA	TRBJ1-4	CASSVTPGQGINEKLFF
TRBV2	NA	TRBJ1-4	CASTMDRVGEKLFF
TRBV7-2	NA	TRBJ2-2	CASSPYLSLATGELFF
TRBV5-6	NA	TRBJ2-7	CASSLEAWEQYF
TRBV27	NA	TRBJ1-1	CASSLSYGGDTEAFF
TRBV5-1	NA	TRBJ2-5	CASSVDRVQETQYF
TRBV3-1/TRBV3-2	NA	TRBJ2-5	CASRSGQETQYF
TRBV10-2	NA	TRBJ2-7	CASSEGAVREQYF
TRBV6-5	NA	TRBJ2-3	CASSSGYPTDTQYF
TRBV9	NA	TRBJ1-2	CASSGTGGQGAGYTF
TRBV19	NA	TRBJ1-5	CASSTLQGTYSNQPQHF
TRBV7-9	NA	TRBJ1-1	CASSLGGAHESEAFF
TRBV19	NA	TRBJ1-5	CASLDRQSQHF
TRBV18	NA	TRBJ1-4	CASSADHRGKLFF
TRBV30	NA	TRBJ1-5	CAWSVRGGGQPQHF
TRBV19	once	TRBJ1-5	CASVLAGSFSNQPQHF
TRBV7-2	NA	TRBJ1-2	CASSWTGGYGYTF
TRBV2	NA	TRBJ2-7	CASSRGLALSYEQYF
TRBV6-5	NA	TRBJ2-7	CASSPWNIPYEQYF
TRBV5-1	NA	TRBJ1-1	CASSLSDSFTEAFF
TRBV7-7	NA	TRBJ1-3	CASSRGPGNTIYF
TRBV6-1	few	TRBJ1-2	CASSKASTGGAYGYTF
TRBV4-2	NA	TRBJ1-5	CASSQHATGAPGSNQPQHF
TRBV4-1	NA	TRBJ2-1	CASSQESLLPSNEQFF
TRBV2	NA	TRBJ2-2	CASGGLAGGNTGELFF
TRBV18	NA	TRBJ1-1	CASSPRQGTEAFF
TRBV3-1/TRBV3-2	NA	TRBJ1-5	CASSQERNQPQHF
TRBV7-9	NA	TRBJ1-4	CAWGGGSNEKLFF
TRBV7-8	once	TRBJ1-1	CASSLTGNTEAFF
TRBV15	few	TRBJ2-1	CATRGGPVRNEQFF
TRBV10-1	NA	TRBJ2-5	CASSKGVEETQYF
TRBV19	NA	TRBJ1-3	CASTTGGAGGNTIYF
TRBV19	NA	TRBJ2-1	CASSILGHNEQFF
TRBV6-1	NA	TRBJ2-1	CASSVWGLAGSNEQFF
TRBV7-7	NA	TRBJ2-2	CASSSSGQGMVGELFF
TRBV5-6	few	TRBJ1-5	CASSRQGNQPQHF
TRBV5-1	NA	TRBJ1-1	CASRGSAEAFF
TRBV11-2	once	TRBJ1-1	CASSLDWISTEAFF
TRBV7-9	NA	TRBJ1-2	CASSLGQGAKGYTF
TRBV11-2	NA	TRBJ1-1	CASSPQGANTEAFF
TRBV5-8	NA	TRBJ2-7	CASSLHKDYEQYF
TRBV19	NA	TRBJ2-1	CATSRGQGFNEQFF
TRBV24-1	NA	TRBJ1-2	CATSARQGSYGYTF
TRBV6-5	once	TRBJ2-7	CASSYLGQGYEQYF
TRBV11-3	once	TRBJ2-2	CASSELAGNTGELFF
TRBV30	NA	TRBJ1-5	CAWSLQSYSNQPQHF
TRBV5-1	NA	TRBJ1-1	CASRSDKMNTEAFF